This T cell receptor (beta chain) emerged from a study of T-cell memory formation after mild COVID-19 (dated by TCRdb to the early 2020s). A note on the overall study: TCR sequence clusters from the two donors were found to be largely donor specific. Longitudinal TCRalpha and TCRbeta repertoire sequencing tracked T-cell clones expanding and contracting after mild COVID-19 in two donors. The cohort was made up of two young adult volunteers, one female and one male, who were previously healthy. Broader findings and caveats from the paper: Some responding clones were found in pre-infection memory, which suggests that pre-existing cross-reactive memory T cells took part in the SARS-CoV-2 response. Whether the second-wave clones peaking on day 37 were SARS-CoV-2 specific was not confirmed. Clones contracting from day 15 to 85 had balanced CD4/CD8 phenotypes, while a second wave expanding from day 15 to 37 was biased towards CD4+. Only a couple of mild cases were covered by the study, and larger cohorts that include severe cases with pre-infection samples were considered necessary. Contracting CD4+ clones were located mainly in the CM and EM memory subsets, whereas CD8+ clones were found to be enriched in EMRA.

PBMCs were isolated by Ficoll-Paque density gradient centrifugation. The sample holds a few counts of this clonotype. Its antigen remains unidentified. The record has no base qualities; no much larger clone is one base away. Sequencing was performed on an Illumina NovaSeq 6000. cDNA libraries for TCRalpha and TCRbeta were prepared by 5'RACE using constant-segment primers, with sample barcodes and unique molecular identifiers added. RNA was extracted from every sample with Trizol reagent. Amplification of the libraries took two PCR steps, and the second step added a second sample barcode plus Illumina TruSeq adapters. Sequencing of the libraries was done on an Illumina NovaSeq, producing 2 x 150 bp paired-end reads. The study's own analysis went as follows. With migec v1.2.7, reads were demultiplexed and then collapsed into UMI-guided consensus sequences. Using mixcr v2.1.11, UMI consensuses were aligned to TRA and TRB V and J templates and then assembled into clonotypes. A clonotype was counted as expanded or contracted only if both edgeR and NoisET called the change significant, with noise models trained on biological replicates. For edgeR calls, the cutoffs were a false discovery rate-adjusted p below 0.01 and a log2 fold-change threshold of 1. PCA with hierarchical clustering of max-normalized trajectories of the 1000 most abundant clonotypes was used as exploratory dynamics analysis. Separately sequenced CD4+ and CD8+ repertoires were used to assign a CD4 or CD8 phenotype to each responding clone. The public reads were reanalyzed by TCRdb: fastp trimming at Q25, MiXCR alignment, in-frame beta chains only. Duplicate CDR3 protein sequences are folded into a single record with the most common DNA and genes. What appears here as the V and J calls and clone size reflects TCRdb's work, not the paper's. The sample contains about 420,000 distinct CDR3 sequences, 20% to 25% of them found a single time. The ten largest clones add up to around 14% of the sample.

The TCR was taken from an adult woman who had mild COVID-19 (a few samples of this study predate the infection). The sample titles of this study are shuffled in the database, so cell type and time point are left out; the donor was told from shared clones. The material sequenced was PBMCs or a T cell subset sorted from them (not recorded which).

CDR3 reads: CSVDDRFRETQYF. The sequence in DNA is TGCAGCGTTGATGACAGGTTTCGAGAGACCCAGTACTTC. In this chain, TRBV29-1 is recombined with TRBJ2-5; D gene: possibly TRBD1, on 6 matching bases. CDR3 length: 13 amino acids, cysteine to phenylalanine. Of all the DNA, just the CDR3 is kept, 39 bases in frame from base 1. From the germline V gene, CDR1 is SQVTM and CDR2 is ANQGSEA. V lost 3 bases and J lost 4 bases; the stretch between them is 12 bases long.